This T cell receptor (beta chain) was identified during a study of T cell repertoires in cytomegalovirus infection. Study summary: Matching HLA type, along with CMV infection, was indicated by public TCR beta signatures.

CDR3 size: 14 residues. The germline V and J ends were trimmed by 7 bases and 7 bases, with 19 bases remaining between them. Germline CDR1 ENHRY, CDR2 SYGVKD. Using its own MiXCR run on the reads, TCRdb lists one record per CDR3 protein. The sample carries around 330,000 distinct CDR3 sequences, 17% recorded once. General study results and limits: Carriers of CMV and the relevant HLA type were discriminated by public TCR beta frequency. Dominating the ex vivo response were HLA-C-restricted CMV-specific TCR beta clonotypes.

The table lists this clonotype with a few counts. Antigen specificity is unknown. The TCR comes from a human donor in good health (CMV status not recorded). Some clones in this sample may be carry-over from other donors' samples. V usage is TRBV10-3 and J usage is TRBJ1-2; D remains unclear. Sequencing was done on a sample of PBMCs. The CDR3: CAITKDTAAPGYTF. The CDR3 DNA sequence: TGTGCCATCACTAAAGACACGGCGGCCCCTGGCTACACCTTC.